The T cell receptor (beta chain) under discussion was sequenced for a study of T cells in Graves' hyperthyroidism and ophthalmopathy. Trimming removed 4 bases at V and 1 base at J, with 7 bases between. CDR1 WNHNN and CDR2 SYGVQD come from the germline V gene (reference sequence). The CDR3 spans 14 residues. Thyroid ultrasound, orbital computed tomography, clinical symptoms, and serum thyroxine and TRAb underpinned diagnoses. Fresh 10 ml peripheral blood yielded PBMCs. The CDR3 regions of TCR beta were amplified from RNA transcripts. Carried out on the TCR CDR3, a first-round RT-PCR used the HTBI primer set. One entry per CDR3 protein results from TCRdb running MiXCR on the multiplex PCR reads. The profile covers hundreds of thousands of distinct CDR3 sequences, with approximately 40% appearing a single time and 7% to 10% taken by the ten largest. This clonotype turned up a few times. The antigen is not known.

Whole-study findings and limits: The model foresaw ophthalmopathy a median roughly 6.3 months prior to onset. Among clonotypes expanded in thyroid above 0.001, most were also found in blood.

The chain combines TRBV10-1 with TRBJ2-2; D uncertain. The clonotype originates from a man aged 18 to 30 with Graves' hyperthyroidism. The sample was blood. The CDR3 nucleotides are TGCGCCAGCAGTGCCCTTAAGAACACCGGGGAGCTGTTTTTT. This sequence encodes CASSALKNTGELFF.